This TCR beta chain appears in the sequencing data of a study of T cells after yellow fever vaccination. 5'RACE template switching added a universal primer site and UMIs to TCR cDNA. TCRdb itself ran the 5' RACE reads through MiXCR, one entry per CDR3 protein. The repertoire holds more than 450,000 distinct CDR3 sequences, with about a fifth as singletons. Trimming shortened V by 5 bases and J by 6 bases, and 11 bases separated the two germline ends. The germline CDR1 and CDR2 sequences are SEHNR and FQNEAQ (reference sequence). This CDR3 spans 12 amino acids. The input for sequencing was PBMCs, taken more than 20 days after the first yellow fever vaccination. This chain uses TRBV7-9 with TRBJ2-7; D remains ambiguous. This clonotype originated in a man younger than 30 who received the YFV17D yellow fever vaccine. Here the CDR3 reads CASSPGRLEQYF. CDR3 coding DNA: TGTGCCAGCAGCCCCGGGCGCCTCGAGCAGTACTTC.